This TCR beta chain appears in the sequencing data of a study of control samples from healthy donors and cancer patients. TCRdb keeps only in-frame clones here, not all; method: immunoSEQ multiplex PCR. The sample has around 140,000 clones, more than 85% seen once. The TCR originated in a man younger than 40 in good health. Sequenced input: blood.

The DNA of the CDR3 is TGTGCCAGCAGCGAAAGACAGGGGTTGAACACTGAAGCTTTCTTT. Protein sequence: CASSERQGLNTEAFF. This rearrangement joins TRBV9 to TRBJ1-1; TRBD1 agrees at 8 bases. Looked up from germline, CDR1 is SGDLS and CDR2 is YYNGEE. V gave up 3 bases and J gave up 0 bases; unmatched junction bases: 4. The CDR3 is 15 residues long.